This T cell receptor beta chain derives from a study of OX40 agonist ivuxolimab in advanced cancers. Findings and limits, study-wide: Dose levels from 0.1 to 3.0 mg/kg saw CD4+ and CD8+ blood T cells expand clonally by week 6.

Trimming cost V 2 bases and J 1 base, with 8 bases left between them. From germline, CDR1 is KGHSH and CDR2 LQKENI. The CDR3 extends over 14 amino acids. Profiling relied on immunoSEQ multiplex PCR, and the TCRdb table lists in-frame clones only, not all of them. The sample contains tens of thousands of clones, 90% of which appear only once. This clone has just a few counts. The antigen is not known. Other DNA variants within this sample encode the same CDR3. The sample in question was CD4+ or CD8+ T cells sorted from blood, obtained in a trial of the OX40 agonist ivuxolimab. This chain uses TRBV18 with TRBJ1-1; D gene unclear. This receptor was taken from an adult with an advanced solid tumor such as melanoma, head and neck, liver or kidney cancer. CDR3 region: CASSPSQANTEAFF. In DNA, the CDR3 is TGTGCCAGCTCACCATCTCAGGCGAACACTGAAGCTTTCTTT.